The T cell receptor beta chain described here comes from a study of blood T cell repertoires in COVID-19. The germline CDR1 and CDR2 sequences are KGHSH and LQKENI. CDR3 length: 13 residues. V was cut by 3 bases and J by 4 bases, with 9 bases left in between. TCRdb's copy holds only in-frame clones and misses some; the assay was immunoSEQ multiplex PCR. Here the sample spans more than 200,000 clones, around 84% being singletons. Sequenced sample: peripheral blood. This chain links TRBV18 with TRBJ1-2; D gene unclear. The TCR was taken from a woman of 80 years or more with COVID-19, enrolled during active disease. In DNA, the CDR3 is TGTGCCAGCTCACCGGCGGCATCCTATGGCTACACCTTC. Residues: CASSPAASYGYTF.